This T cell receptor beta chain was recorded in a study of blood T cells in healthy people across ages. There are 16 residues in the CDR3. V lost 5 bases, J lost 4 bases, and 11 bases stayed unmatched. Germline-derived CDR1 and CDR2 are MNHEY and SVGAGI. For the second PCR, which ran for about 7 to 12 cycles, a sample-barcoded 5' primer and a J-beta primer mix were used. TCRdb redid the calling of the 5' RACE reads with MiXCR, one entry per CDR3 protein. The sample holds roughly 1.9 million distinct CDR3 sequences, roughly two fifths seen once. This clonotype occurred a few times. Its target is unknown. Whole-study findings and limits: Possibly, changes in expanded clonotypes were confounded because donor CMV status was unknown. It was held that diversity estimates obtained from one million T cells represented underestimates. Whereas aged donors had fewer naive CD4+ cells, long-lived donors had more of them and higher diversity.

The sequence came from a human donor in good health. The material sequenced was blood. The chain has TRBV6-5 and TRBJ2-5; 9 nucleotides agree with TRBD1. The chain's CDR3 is CASSQSRDRVGETQYF. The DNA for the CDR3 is TGTGCCAGCAGTCAGTCCCGGGACAGGGTCGGAGAGACCCAGTACTTC.